What follows is one T cell receptor (beta chain) and its context. The antigen is not known. A junction boundary mismatches the germline segment, possibly from a read error. These data come from a study of cytomegalovirus exposure and HLA in healthy donors. Across the study: The 120 validation repertoires used the same platform as the roughly 700 first-cohort repertoires (as reported by a later analysis).

TCRdb's table, derived via immunoSEQ multiplex PCR, lists solely in-frame clones and lacks some. Of 300,000 to 350,000 clones listed, roughly 88% are singletons. Notes on the study in general: For most TCR sequences rarity was the rule, although some public TCRs occurred in many donors. In vitro work confirmed that a few CMV-associated chains recognize CMV antigens. The study designated 160 or so TCR beta chains cytomegalovirus-associated.

The receptor comes from a man aged 25-40 years in good health and CMV-seronegative. Sequencing was performed on PBMCs.

The CDR3 here is CAISEMGQGSSEQYF. The CDR3 nucleotides read TGTGCCATCAGTGAGATGGGTCAGGGGTCCTCCGAGCAGTACTTC. J is TRBJ2-7 and V is TRBV10-3; D is possibly TRBD1 (6 bases). The CDR3 runs to 15 residues. Germline V lookup: CDR1 ENHRY, CDR2 SYGVKD.